A single T cell receptor (beta chain) is shown here with its context. This entry belongs to a study of blood T cell repertoires in COVID-19. In the study overall: The United States, Italy and Spain supplied acute and convalescent COVID-19 samples.

Measured with immunoSEQ multiplex PCR; TCRdb has only the in-frame clones, and not every one. Of approximately 300,000 clones in the sample, more than 85% were seen once. Unmatched junction bases numbered 7, after V lost 9 bases and J lost 5 bases. The CDR3 covers 13 residues. Germline V gives CDR1 SNHLY, CDR2 FYNNEI. Cohorts were determined from participant-reported clinical history. The TCR sequence derives from a woman aged 25 to 39 who had recovered from COVID-19. Sequencing used PBMCs or T cells enriched from blood (not recorded which). The V and J genes are TRBV2 and TRBJ1-1; 9 bases fit TRBD1. CDR3 DNA: TGTGCCAGGAAAGACAGGGGGAGGACTGAAGCTTTCTTT. Translating gives CARKDRGRTEAFF.